Below, 23 T cell receptor beta chains from the same sample are listed, as sequenced in a study of blood T cell repertoires in COVID-19. This table comes from immunoSEQ multiplex PCR, and its TCRdb copy is limited to in-frame clones, with some not included. The profile covers under 150,000 clones, with around four fifths appearing a single time and roughly 9% taken by the ten largest. Sequencing was performed on peripheral blood. The source is a man aged 35 to 55 with active or convalescent COVID-19.

In nucleotides, the CDR3 is TGCGCCAGCAGTGGAGGAGACAGGGGGTCCGTTCTCGTGAACATTCAGTACTTC. Its protein is CASSGGDRGSVLVNIQYF. J is TRBJ2-4 and V is TRBV10-1, with 9 bases fitting TRBD1. Germline V gene data show CDR1 as WNHNN and CDR2 as SYGVQD (reference sequence). Germline trimming cut 4 bases from V and 7 bases from J; bases unmatched to any gene: 17. The length of the CDR3 is 18 residues.

This clone has only a few counts. The CDR3 loop is CASSMTAGFGANVLTF. The CDR3 DNA reads as TGTGCCAGCAGCATGACGGCGGGTTTTGGGGCCAACGTCCTGACTTTC. V is TRBV7-9 and J is TRBJ2-6, with D possibly being TRBD2 (5 bases). Germline V gene lookup returns CDR1 SEHNR and CDR2 FQNEAQ (reference sequence). The ends were cut back, 5 bases at V and 3 bases at J, with 14 bases in the middle. The length of the CDR3 is 16 residues.

The rearrangement links TRBV6-5 to TRBJ1-1; 10 bases agree with TRBD1. The CDR3 covers 14 residues. Unmatched junction bases numbered 6, after V lost 6 bases and J lost 5 bases. CDR1 and CDR2 from the germline V gene are MNHEY and SVGAGI. CDR3 in DNA: TGTGCCAGCAGCCGGACAGGGGGTAGGACTGAAGCTTTCTTT. Translating it yields CASSRTGGRTEAFF.

The genes are TRBV25-1 and TRBJ1-1, with a weak D call TRBD1 (5 bases). With 7 bases removed from V and 0 bases from J, the gap between germline ends came to 9 bases. Germline values: CDR1 MGHDK, CDR2 SYGVNS. The length of the CDR3 is 13 residues. CDR3 region: CASTTAMNTEAFF. As DNA, the CDR3 is TGTGCCAGCACGACAGCTATGAACACTGAAGCTTTCTTT.

The rearrangement joins TRBV25-1 to TRBJ1-3, with 9 bases lining up with TRBD1. The germline gives CDR1 MGHDK, CDR2 SYGVNS. V was pared by 3 bases and J by 0 bases, with 9 bases of the junction left unmatched. The CDR3 is 18 amino acids. The CDR3 region is CASSDTGGLFSSGNTIYF. The CDR3 coding sequence is TGTGCCAGCAGTGACACAGGGGGCCTTTTCAGCTCTGGAAACACCATATATTTT.

This clone showed up just a few times. This sequence joins TRBV7-9 and TRBJ1-4, with a tentative D call TRBD1 (5 bases). The germline V gene has CDR1 SEHNR and CDR2 FQNEAQ (reference sequence). The ends were cut back, 8 bases at V and 0 bases at J, with 10 bases in the middle. The CDR3 sequence is 14 residues long. The CDR3 sequence is CASGRGATNEKLFF. CDR3 DNA sequence: TGTGCCAGCGGTAGGGGTGCAACTAATGAAAAACTGTTTTTT. Full variable domain (rest looked up from reference TRBV7-9 and TRBJ1-4): DTGVSQNPRHKITKRGQNVTFRCDPISEHNRLYWYRQTLGQGPEFLTYFQNEAQLEKSRLLSDRFSAERPKGSFSTLEIQRTEQGDSAMYLCASGRGATNEKLFFGSGTQLSVL.

CDR3 region: CAWIPTGNEQYF. The CDR3, as DNA: TGTGCCTGGATCCCGACAGGGAACGAGCAGTACTTC. This chain connects TRBV30 to TRBJ2-7; TRBD1 matches 7 bases. This CDR3 has 12 residues. Trimming at V came to 4 bases and at J to 5 bases, leaving 5 bases not matched to a gene. The germline V gene encodes CDR1 GTSNPN and CDR2 SVGIG (reference sequence).

V and J are TRBV18 and TRBJ2-7, with 9 bases identical to TRBD1. The CDR3 runs 14 residues. CDR1 and CDR2 from the germline V gene are KGHSH and LQKENI. V trimming: 5 bases; J trimming: 2 bases; junction bases outside the gene matches: 4. In DNA, the CDR3 is TGTGCCAGCTCATCCCGACAGGGGGCCTACGAGCAGTACTTC. Translation: CASSSRQGAYEQYF.

The rearrangement links TRBV10-3 to TRBJ2-7, with 7 bases lining up with TRBD1. Germline trimming cut 3 bases from V and 5 bases from J; bases unmatched to any gene: 7. CDR1 is ENHRY and CDR2 is SYGVKD in the germline V gene. The CDR3 sequence is 14 residues long. The CDR3 region has the DNA TGTGCCATCAGTGAAAAGGGGGCTCTGGACGAGCAGTACTTC. Amino acid sequence: CAISEKGALDEQYF.

V usage is TRBV6-6 and J usage is TRBJ1-5; possible D gene TRBD1, 5 bases. The CDR3 is made up of 14 amino acids. Germline loops: CDR1 MNHNY, CDR2 SVGAGI (reference sequence). V was shortened by 6 bases and J by 6 bases, with 15 bases between the two germline ends. The CDR3 here is CASSDRGSSQPQHF. The CDR3 nucleotides are TGTGCCAGCAGCGATAGGGGATCCAGTCAGCCCCAGCATTTT.

Here the CDR3 DNA reads TGTGCCAGCAGCTCGGGACTCTCCACCGGGGAGCTGTTTTTT. Its protein is CASSSGLSTGELFF. The chain uses TRBV7-2 and TRBJ2-2; maybe TRBD2 (6 bases). Germline V gene lookup returns CDR1 SGHTA and CDR2 FQGNSA. The CDR3 covers 14 residues. Trimming pared 4 bases from V and 4 bases from J, leaving 10 bases between. Full variable domain (rest looked up from reference TRBV7-2 and TRBJ2-2): GAGVSQSPSNKVTEKGKDVELRCDPISGHTALYWYRQSLGQGLEFLIYFQGNSAPDKSGLPSDRFSAERTGGSVSTLTIQRTQQEDSAVYLCASSSGLSTGELFFGEGSRLTVL.

This clone was detected only once. V gene TRBV19 combines with J gene TRBJ1-3, with 10 bases lining up with TRBD1. The CDR3 covers 19 residues. V gave up 7 bases and J gave up 2 bases; unmatched junction bases: 17. Germline CDR1 is LNHDA and CDR2 is SQIVND (reference sequence). This CDR3 is CASNPRQGATGTTGNTIYF. DNA for the CDR3: TGTGCCAGTAACCCTAGACAGGGGGCGACCGGTACAACTGGAAACACCATATATTTT.

The CDR3 region is CASSQYVPEVRRGGFQPQHF. CDR3 nucleotide sequence: TGTGCCAGCAGCCAATACGTCCCCGAAGTAAGAAGGGGGGGATTTCAGCCCCAGCATTTT. The chain has TRBV14 and TRBJ1-5, with D possibly TRBD1 on 6 matching bases. Germline V CDR1 and CDR2: SGHDN, FVKESK. Trimming stripped 2 bases from V and 6 bases from J, with 29 bases between. This CDR3 comprises 20 residues. Looking up the rest from reference TRBV14 and TRBJ1-5 gives the full variable domain: EAGVTQFPSHSVIEKGQTVTLRCDPISGHDNLYWYRRVMGKEIKFLLHFVKESKQDESGMPNNRFLAERTGGTYSTLKVQPAELEDSGVYFCASSQYVPEVRRGGFQPQHFGDGTRLSIL.

The J gene is TRBJ1-1, the V gene TRBV10-3; TRBD1 is a possible D gene (6 bases). The germline CDR1 and CDR2 sequences are ENHRY and SYGVKD. Deletions cut 4 bases from V and 7 bases from J, with 13 bases between. The CDR3 length is 13 residues. In DNA form, the CDR3 reads TGTGCCATCAGTGCGGGGGGCCCTGTTGAAGCTTTCTTT. This codes for CAISAGGPVEAFF.

This sequence joins TRBV9 and TRBJ2-3, with no clear D. Germline V gives CDR1 SGDLS, CDR2 YYNGEE. This CDR3 has 15 residues. V lost 0 bases to trimming and J lost 6 bases, with 14 bases between them. In DNA form, the CDR3 reads TGTGCCAGCAGCGTAGGGTACTCTCAGGCGGATACGCAGTATTTT. Encoded protein: CASSVGYSQADTQYF. The variable domain in full, completed from reference TRBV9 and TRBJ2-3, reads DSGVTQTPKHLITATGQRVTLRCSPRSGDLSVYWYQQSLDQGLQFLIQYYNGEERAKGNILERFSAQQFPDLHSELNLSSLELGDSALYFCASSVGYSQADTQYFGPGTRLTVL.

The chain uses TRBV3-1 (or the pseudogene TRBV3-2) and TRBJ2-2; D perhaps matches TRBD2 (5 bases). V was cut by 4 bases and J by 4 bases, with 13 bases left in between. The germline V gene encodes CDR1 LGHDT and CDR2 YNNKEL (reference sequence). CDR3 length: 15 amino acids. The CDR3 reads CASSPRASRTGELFF. CDR3 bases: TGTGCCAGCAGCCCACGTGCTAGCCGCACCGGGGAGCTGTTTTTT.

The chain has TRBV5-1 and TRBJ1-1; D is possibly TRBD1 (5 bases). Germline CDR1 is SGHRS and CDR2 is YFSETQ. Trimming took 0 bases from V and 2 from J, leaving 8 bases between them. The CDR3 spans 14 residues. The CDR3 bases are TGCGCCAGCAGCTTGGAACAGGCTAACACTGAAGCTTTCTTT. The encoded protein is CASSLEQANTEAFF.

On this clone itself: It is unclear where the CDR3 begins or ends on the DNA, so no DNA is shown, and the CDR3 is as TCRdb lists it. This sequence joins TRBV2 and TRBJ1-1; no check of the table's D call, TRBD1, against the DNA was made. Per the germline V gene, CDR1 is SNHLY and CDR2 is FYNNEI. The CDR3 adds up to 13 amino acids, both ends counted. The CDR3 sequence is CASILGPNTEAFF.

This clone was observed a single time. The V call is TRBV6-5, the J call TRBJ2-5; TRBD2 matches 7 bases. V lost 7 bases and J lost 3; bases outside the gene matches: 8. The CDR3 loop spans 14 amino acids. CDR1 MNHEY and CDR2 SVGAGI come from the germline V gene. The CDR3 sequence is CASKAGLQKETQYF. As DNA, the CDR3 is TGTGCCAGCAAAGCGGGACTGCAGAAAGAGACCCAGTACTTC.

The count of this clone is one. The genes are TRBV5-1 and TRBJ2-4; D unresolved. V lost 1 base to trimming and J lost 0 bases, with 17 bases between them. Germline V CDR1 and CDR2: SGHRS, YFSETQ. CDR3 length: 18 residues. This CDR3 reads CASSLLAGSPVAKNIQYF. CDR3 in DNA: TGCGCCAGCAGCTTGTTGGCAGGTTCGCCCGTAGCCAAAAACATTCAGTACTTC.

The CDR3 nucleotides read TGTGCCAGCAGCCTACGGGGGGTCGGCACAGATACGCAGTATTTT. It yields the protein CASSLRGVGTDTQYF. The chain combines TRBV3-1 (or the pseudogene TRBV3-2) with TRBJ2-3; 7 bases are a match to TRBD2. CDR1 and CDR2 from the germline V gene are LGHDT and YNNKEL (reference sequence). The V gene end was trimmed by 4 bases and the J gene end by 1 base; junction bases not matched to a gene: 5. This CDR3 has 15 residues.

The chain uses TRBV19 and TRBJ1-1; the D is unclear. Trimming cost V 6 bases and J 2 bases, with 7 bases left between them. The CDR3 is made up of 12 amino acids. CDR1 and CDR2 from the germline V gene are LNHDA and SQIVND (reference sequence). The CDR3 is CASRWANTEAFF. The CDR3 bases are TGTGCCAGTAGGTGGGCAAACACTGAAGCTTTCTTT.

V gene TRBV7-2 combines with J gene TRBJ2-1; 16 bases fit TRBD2. CDR1 is SGHTA and CDR2 is FQGNSA in the germline V gene. J lost 6 bases, V lost 6 bases, and 8 bases had no gene match. CDR3 length: 17 residues. CDR3 residues: CASSHLGTSGGANEQFF. The DNA for the CDR3 is TGTGCCAGCAGTCACCTCGGGACTAGCGGGGGGGCCAATGAGCAGTTCTTC.